This entry is about one T cell receptor beta chain. The target of this receptor is not known. Per-base quality was not reported, and no clone a single base away is much larger than it. The CDR3 regions of human TCRbeta chains were analyzed by immunosequencing. Processing in the source paper ran as follows. Repertoire TCRs were checked for matches against a reference library of SARS-CoV-2-specific TCRs that had been generated using the MIRA antigen-specificity platform. Breadth was defined as the fraction of unique TCRs that were SARS-CoV-2-associated, and depth was defined as the fraction of total T cells that were SARS-CoV-2-associated. Each spike-specific TCR was assigned to its reactive spike region and to a CD4 or CD8 class using the MIRA data. Log10-transformed breadth and depth values were compared by one-way ANOVA with Sidak's multiple comparisons tests. Here the immuneACCESS table is served through TCRdb, limited to in-frame sequences with V and J called. Missing clones are a known gap in these copies; in checked studies unresolved V genes cover under half, and the rest lacks a known reason. The DNA was the basis for D and trimming; V, J and clone size are from that table. Here the sample has 150,000 or so clones; approximately 91% occur a single time. The ten largest account for around 3.8% of the sample.

The data derive from a study of T cell responses to AZD1222 COVID-19 vaccine (dated by TCRdb to 2020 to 2022). Study-wide context: A total of more than 230 trial participants underwent TCR sequencing, of whom 207 had received two doses of AZD1222 and about 25 had received two doses of the MenACWY control vaccine. Trial participants were enrolled into age subgroups of 18-55, 56-69 and 70-plus years, which contained approximately 150, 30 and 60 TCR-sequenced participants, respectively. Overall study results and their limits: After two AZD1222 doses, spike-specific TCR breadth and depth were significantly higher than at day 0 and than in MenACWY recipients. The vaccine-associated CD4 TCRs covered the entire spike protein, and the dominant responses fell in regions 160-218 and 743-854. Only a handful of AZD1222 recipients were SARS-CoV-2 seropositive at baseline, limiting conclusions about previously exposed vaccinees. Participants were mostly white British, with more females than males. The authors suggested clonal diversity may have been underestimated. Epitopes outside the regions mutated in the B.1.351 and B.1.1.7 variants were reportedly recognized by nearly half of the unique spike-specific TCRs. The 56-69-year group was small, and its depth increase did not reach significance, likely because of low power. Because no samples from the day 14 peak response were available, repertoires could be characterized only after the peak T cell response.

The sample's time point label is to be understood as: about 28 days (+/-7) after the second vaccine dose. AZD1222 recipients whose second dose came at about 4 weeks and those whose second dose came at about 12 weeks were combined into one group, since spike-specific TCR depth and breadth did not differ between the two schedules. Samples from vaccinated people were obtained from the UK trials COV001 and COV002, which included a single-blind randomized controlled phase 2/3 trial of AZD1222 (ChAdOx1 nCoV-19) in healthy adults. Trial participant PBMC samples were collected at day 0 and day 28 after the second dose for TCRbeta chain sequencing. CDR1 and CDR2 are drawn from the germline V gene: KGHSH, LQKENI. V is pared back by 1 base and J by 4 bases, with 13 bases lying between the germline termini. Counted from cysteine to phenylalanine, this CDR3 has 15 amino acids. Left in the record is the CDR3 DNA by itself, 45 bases read in frame from the first base.

The clonotype was recovered from an adult who received the AZD1222 COVID-19 vaccine. The sample in question was peripheral blood, obtained 28 days after the second AZD1222 dose. The chain was built from TRBV18 and TRBJ1-2; the D gene cannot be named for sure. The CDR3 protein: CASSPRSEGSYGYTF. The nucleotide sequence is TGTGCCAGCTCACCACGATCGGAGGGAAGCTATGGCTACACCTTC.